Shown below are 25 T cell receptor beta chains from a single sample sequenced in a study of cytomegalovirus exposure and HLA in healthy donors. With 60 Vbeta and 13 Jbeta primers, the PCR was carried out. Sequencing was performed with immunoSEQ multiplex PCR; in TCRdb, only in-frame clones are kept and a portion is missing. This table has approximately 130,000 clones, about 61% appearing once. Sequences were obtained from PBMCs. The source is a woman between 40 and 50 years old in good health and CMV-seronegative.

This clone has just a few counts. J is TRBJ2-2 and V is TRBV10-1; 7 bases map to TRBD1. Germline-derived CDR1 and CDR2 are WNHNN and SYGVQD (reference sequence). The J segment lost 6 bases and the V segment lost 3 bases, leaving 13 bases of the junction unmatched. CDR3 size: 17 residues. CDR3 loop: CASSEDRESAAAGELFF. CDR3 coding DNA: TGCGCCAGCAGTGAAGACAGGGAGAGTGCGGCAGCCGGGGAGCTGTTTTTT.

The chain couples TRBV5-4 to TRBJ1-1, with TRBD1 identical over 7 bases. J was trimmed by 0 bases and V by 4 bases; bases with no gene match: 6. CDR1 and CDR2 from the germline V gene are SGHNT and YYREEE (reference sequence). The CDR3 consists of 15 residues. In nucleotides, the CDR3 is TGTGCCAGCAGCAAATACAGGGGACTGAACACTGAAGCTTTCTTT. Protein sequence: CASSKYRGLNTEAFF.

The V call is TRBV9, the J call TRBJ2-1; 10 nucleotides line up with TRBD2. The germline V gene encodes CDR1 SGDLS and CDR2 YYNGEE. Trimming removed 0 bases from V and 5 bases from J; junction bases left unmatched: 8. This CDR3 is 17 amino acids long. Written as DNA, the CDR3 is TGTGCCAGCAGCGTAGGGCTAGCGGGGGCGCAAGACAATGAGCAGTTCTTC. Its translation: CASSVGLAGAQDNEQFF.

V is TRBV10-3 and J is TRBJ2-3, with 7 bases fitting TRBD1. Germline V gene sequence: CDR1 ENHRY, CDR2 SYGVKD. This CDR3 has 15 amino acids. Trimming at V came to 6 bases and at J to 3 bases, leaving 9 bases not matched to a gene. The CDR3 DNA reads TGTGCCATCAGGACTGACAGGGACGAGACAGATACGCAGTATTTT. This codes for CAIRTDRDETDTQYF.

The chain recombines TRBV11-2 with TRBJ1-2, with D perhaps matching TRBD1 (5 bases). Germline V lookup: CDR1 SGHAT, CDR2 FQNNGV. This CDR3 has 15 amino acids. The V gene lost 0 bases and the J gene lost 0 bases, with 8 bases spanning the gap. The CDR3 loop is CASSLEVRANYGYTF. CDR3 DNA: TGTGCCAGCAGCTTAGAGGTCAGGGCTAACTATGGCTACACCTTC.

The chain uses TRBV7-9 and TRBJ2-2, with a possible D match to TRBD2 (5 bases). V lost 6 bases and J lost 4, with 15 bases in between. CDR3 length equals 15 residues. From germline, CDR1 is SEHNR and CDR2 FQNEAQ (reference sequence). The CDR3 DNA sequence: TGTGCCAGCAGTAGGGCGGGCACCTTCACCGGGGAGCTGTTTTTT. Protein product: CASSRAGTFTGELFF. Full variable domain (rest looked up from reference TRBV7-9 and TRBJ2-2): DTGVSQNPRHKITKRGQNVTFRCDPISEHNRLYWYRQTLGQGPEFLTYFQNEAQLEKSRLLSDRFSAERPKGSFSTLEIQRTEQGDSAMYLCASSRAGTFTGELFFGEGSRLTVL.

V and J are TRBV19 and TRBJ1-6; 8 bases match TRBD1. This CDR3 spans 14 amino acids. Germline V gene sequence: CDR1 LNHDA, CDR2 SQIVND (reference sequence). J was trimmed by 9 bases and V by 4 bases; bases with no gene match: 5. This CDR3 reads CASSTTGEGSPLHF. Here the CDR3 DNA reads TGTGCCAGTAGTACGACAGGGGAAGGTTCACCCCTCCACTTT.

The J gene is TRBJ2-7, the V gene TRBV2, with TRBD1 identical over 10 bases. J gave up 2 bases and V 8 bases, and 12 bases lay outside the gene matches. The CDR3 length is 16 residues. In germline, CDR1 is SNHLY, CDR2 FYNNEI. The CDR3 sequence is CASSLLTGQGAYEQYF. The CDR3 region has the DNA TGTGCCAGCTCCCTGTTAACAGGACAGGGGGCCTACGAGCAGTACTTC. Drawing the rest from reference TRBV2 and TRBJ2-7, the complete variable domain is EPEVTQTPSHQVTQMGQEVILRCVPISNHLYFYWYRQILGQKVEFLVSFYNNEISEKSEIFDDQFSVERPDGSNFTLKIRSTKLEDSAMYFCASSLLTGQGAYEQYFGPGTRLTVT.

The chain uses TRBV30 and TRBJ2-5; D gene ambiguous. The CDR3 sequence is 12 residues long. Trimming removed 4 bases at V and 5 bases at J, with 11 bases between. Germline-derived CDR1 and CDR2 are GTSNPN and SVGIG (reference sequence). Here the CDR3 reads CAWTVPEETQYF. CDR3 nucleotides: TGTGCCTGGACGGTGCCCGAGGAGACCCAGTACTTC.

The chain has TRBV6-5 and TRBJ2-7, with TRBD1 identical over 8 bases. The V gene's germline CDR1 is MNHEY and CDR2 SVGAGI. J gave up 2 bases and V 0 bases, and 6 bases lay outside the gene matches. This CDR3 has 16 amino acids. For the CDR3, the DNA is TGTGCCAGCAGTTACTCGCGGACAGGGACGCCCTACGAGCAGTACTTC. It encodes CASSYSRTGTPYEQYF.

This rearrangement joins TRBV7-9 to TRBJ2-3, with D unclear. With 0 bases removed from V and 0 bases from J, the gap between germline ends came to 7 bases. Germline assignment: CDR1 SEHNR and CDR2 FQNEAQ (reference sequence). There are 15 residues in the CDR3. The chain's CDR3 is CASSLATPSTDTQYF. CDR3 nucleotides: TGTGCCAGCAGCTTAGCGACACCCAGCACAGATACGCAGTATTTT. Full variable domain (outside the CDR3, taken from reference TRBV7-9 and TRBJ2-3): DTGVSQNPRHKITKRGQNVTFRCDPISEHNRLYWYRQTLGQGPEFLTYFQNEAQLEKSRLLSDRFSAERPKGSFSTLEIQRTEQGDSAMYLCASSLATPSTDTQYFGPGTRLTVL.

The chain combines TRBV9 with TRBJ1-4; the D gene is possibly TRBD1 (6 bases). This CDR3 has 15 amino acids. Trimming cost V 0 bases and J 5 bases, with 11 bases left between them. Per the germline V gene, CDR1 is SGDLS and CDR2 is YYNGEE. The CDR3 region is CASSVGLGANEKLFF. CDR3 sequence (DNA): TGTGCCAGCAGCGTAGGGCTGGGGGCGAATGAAAAACTGTTTTTT.

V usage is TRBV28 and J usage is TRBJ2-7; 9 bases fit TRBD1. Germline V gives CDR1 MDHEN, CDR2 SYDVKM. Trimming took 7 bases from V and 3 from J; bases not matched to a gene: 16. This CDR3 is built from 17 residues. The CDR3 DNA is TGTGCCAGCAAAACAGGGGGCGCCCCGGGGGGAGACTACGAGCAGTACTTC. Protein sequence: CASKTGGAPGGDYEQYF.

CDR3 DNA: TGTGCCAGCAGTGACGGGATCGGGGAGCTGTTTTTT. It specifies CASSDGIGELFF. The chain has TRBV2 and TRBJ2-2; D is possibly TRBD2 (5 bases). The V gene's germline CDR1 is SNHLY and CDR2 FYNNEI. This CDR3 region has 12 residues. The ends were cut back, 3 bases at V and 7 bases at J, with 6 bases in the middle.

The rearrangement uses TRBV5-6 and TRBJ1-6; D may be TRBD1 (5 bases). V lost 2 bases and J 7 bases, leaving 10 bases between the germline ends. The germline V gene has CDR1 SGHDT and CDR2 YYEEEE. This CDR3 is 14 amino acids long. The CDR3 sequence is CASSFNGGNSPLHF. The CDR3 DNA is TGTGCCAGCAGCTTTAATGGGGGGAATTCACCCCTCCACTTT.

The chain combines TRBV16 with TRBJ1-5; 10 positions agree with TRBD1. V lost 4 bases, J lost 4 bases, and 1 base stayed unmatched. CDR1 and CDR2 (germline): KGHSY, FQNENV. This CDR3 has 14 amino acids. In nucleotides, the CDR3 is TGTGCCAGCAGCCGGGACAGGGGAAATCAGCCCCAGCATTTT. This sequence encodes CASSRDRGNQPQHF.

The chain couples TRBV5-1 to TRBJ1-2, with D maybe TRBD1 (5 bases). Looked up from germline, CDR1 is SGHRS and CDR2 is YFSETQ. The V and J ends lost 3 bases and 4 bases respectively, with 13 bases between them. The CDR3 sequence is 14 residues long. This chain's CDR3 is CASSSMTVSYGYTF. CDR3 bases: TGCGCCAGCAGCTCGATGACAGTCAGCTATGGCTACACCTTC.

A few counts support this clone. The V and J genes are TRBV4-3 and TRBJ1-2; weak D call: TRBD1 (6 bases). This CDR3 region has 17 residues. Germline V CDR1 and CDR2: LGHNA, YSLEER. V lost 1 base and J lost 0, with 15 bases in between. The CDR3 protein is CASSQGAGANSNYGYTF. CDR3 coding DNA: TGCGCCAGCAGCCAAGGGGCAGGGGCTAATTCTAACTATGGCTACACCTTC.

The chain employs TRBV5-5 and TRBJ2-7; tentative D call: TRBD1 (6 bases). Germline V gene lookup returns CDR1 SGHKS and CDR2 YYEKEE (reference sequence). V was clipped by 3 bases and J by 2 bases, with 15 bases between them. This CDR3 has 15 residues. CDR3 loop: CASSSVPRGTYEQYF. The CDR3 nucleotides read TGTGCCAGCAGCTCTGTACCGAGGGGGACCTACGAGCAGTACTTC. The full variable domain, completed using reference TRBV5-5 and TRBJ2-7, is DAGVTQSPTHLIKTRGQQVTLRCSPISGHKSVSWYQQVLGQGPQFIFQYYEKEERGRGNFPDRFSARQFPNYSSELNVNALLLGDSALYLCASSSVPRGTYEQYFGPGTRLTVT.

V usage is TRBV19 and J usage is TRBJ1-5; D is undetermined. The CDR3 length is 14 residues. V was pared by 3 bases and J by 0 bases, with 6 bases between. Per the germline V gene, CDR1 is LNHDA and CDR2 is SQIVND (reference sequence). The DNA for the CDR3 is TGTGCCAGTAGTATGAGCATTAGCAATCAGCCCCAGCATTTT. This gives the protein CASSMSISNQPQHF.

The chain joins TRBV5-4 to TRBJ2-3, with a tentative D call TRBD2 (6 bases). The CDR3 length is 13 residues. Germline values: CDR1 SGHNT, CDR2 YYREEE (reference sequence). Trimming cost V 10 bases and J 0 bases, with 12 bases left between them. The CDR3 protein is CAPGDSSTDTQYF. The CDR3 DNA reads TGTGCCCCGGGGGACTCGAGCACAGATACGCAGTATTTT.

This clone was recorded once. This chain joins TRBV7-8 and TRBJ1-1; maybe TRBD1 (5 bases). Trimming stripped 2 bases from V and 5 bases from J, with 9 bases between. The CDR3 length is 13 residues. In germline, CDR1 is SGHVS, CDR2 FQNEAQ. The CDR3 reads CASSLRGETEAFF. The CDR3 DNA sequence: TGTGCCAGCAGCTTACGGGGGGAGACTGAAGCTTTCTTT.

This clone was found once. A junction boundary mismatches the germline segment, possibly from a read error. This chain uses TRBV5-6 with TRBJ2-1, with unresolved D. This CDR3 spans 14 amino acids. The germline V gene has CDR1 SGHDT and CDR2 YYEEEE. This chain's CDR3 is CASSLPRLSFLELF. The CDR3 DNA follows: TGTGCCAGCAGCTTGCCCCGTTTGAGCTTCTTGGAGCTCTTC.

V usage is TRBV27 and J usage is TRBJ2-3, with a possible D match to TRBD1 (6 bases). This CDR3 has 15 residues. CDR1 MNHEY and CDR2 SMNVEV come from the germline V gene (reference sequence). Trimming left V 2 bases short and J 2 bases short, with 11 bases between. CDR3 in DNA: TGTGCCAGCAGTTTAAAACAGGGCTACACAGATACGCAGTATTTT. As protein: CASSLKQGYTDTQYF.

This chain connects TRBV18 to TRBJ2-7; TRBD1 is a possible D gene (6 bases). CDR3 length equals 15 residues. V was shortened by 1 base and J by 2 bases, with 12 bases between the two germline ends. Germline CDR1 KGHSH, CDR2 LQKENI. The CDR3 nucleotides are TGTGCCAGCTCACCACGGGACACCTTCCCCTACGAGCAGTACTTC. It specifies CASSPRDTFPYEQYF.